These T cell receptor beta chains were read from a single sample in a study of graft-versus-host responses after intestinal transplantation. Generated by immunoSEQ multiplex PCR, the TCRdb table keeps only in-frame clones and is missing some. Of several thousand clones listed, 24% are singletons. The input for sequencing was alloreactive CD8+ T cells from a mixed lymphocyte reaction culture, taken before transplantation. The receptor source for this set is a human patient who was an organ donor for intestinal transplantation. CDR3s leave out the opening cysteine and the closing phenylalanine or tryptophan.

>TRBJ1-5|TRBV28
ASSFTGTWRGQPQH
>TRBJ2-1|TRBV11-2
ASSLAQGFYNEQF
>TRBJ2-1|TRBV4-1
ASSQVTGLVGNEQF
>TRBJ1-2|TRBV6-6
ASSYGTFYGYT
>TRBJ1-3|TRBV27
ASSPTGSTGNTIY
>TRBJ1-1|TRBV6-5
ASSYLETDRAEAF
>TRBJ2-7|TRBV11-2
ASSFDPDEQY
>TRBJ1-2|TRBV29-1
SVAGDGYT
>TRBJ2-7|TRBV5-4
ASSQDSPSGNEQY
>TRBJ2-1|TRBV5-1
ASSPDRGHNEQF
>TRBJ2-1|TRBV6-5
ASSYAAGGRNEQF
>TRBJ2-2|TRBV7-9
ASSLKGSWTGELF
>TRBJ2-7|TRBV7-4
ASSGTSASSYEQY
>TRBJ1-6|TRBV5-3
ARSPSCGSSYNSPLH
>TRBJ2-7|TRBV11-2
ASSLSDGSPYEQY
>TRBJ2-7|TRBV28
ASSQVDPSGQFNEQY
>TRBJ2-7|TRBV11-1
ASSLSDGSPYEQY
>TRBJ2-2|TRBV5-5
ASSPNTGELF
>TRBJ2-1|TRBV6-6
ASSYSDYNEQF
>TRBJ1-5|TRBV19
ASSLSEGAGNQPQH
>TRBJ1-5|TRBV28
ASSPPGTGSQPQH
>TRBJ2-3|TRBV6-5
ASSYSTQGRDTQY
>TRBJ1-2|TRBV7-2
ASSLEVLYGYT